Below, 9 T cell receptor beta chains from the same sample are listed, as sequenced in a study of shared clonotypes between healthy human individuals. Terminally differentiated effector memory CD45RA+ cells were excluded by CCR7 positive selection of CD45RO-negative cells. Produced via immunoSEQ multiplex PCR; TCRdb's table is partial and in-frame only. There are under 2,000,000 clones in the sample; about 94% occur only once, and more than 0.95% lies in the top ten. Material for sequencing was naive CD8+ T cells sorted from blood. The source is a man aged 18 to 29 in good health.

The rearrangement uses TRBV12-5 and TRBJ2-5; no firm D call. V lost 6 bases and J lost 0, with 8 bases in between. CDR3 length: 13 amino acids. Looked up from germline, CDR1 is LGHNT and CDR2 is FRNRAP. The CDR3 DNA sequence: TGTGCTAGTGGCCATGACAACCAAGAGACCCAGTACTTC. It is translated as CASGHDNQETQYF. Combining the CDR3 with reference TRBV12-5 and TRBJ2-5 gives the whole variable domain DARVTQTPRHKVTEMGQEVTMRCQPILGHNTVFWYRQTMMQGLELLAYFRNRAPLDDSGMPKDRFSAEMPDATLATLKIQPSEPRDSAVYFCASGHDNQETQYFGPGTRLLVL.

V and J are TRBV28 and TRBJ2-5, with D perhaps matching TRBD1 or TRBD2 (5 bases each). Germline V gene lookup returns CDR1 MDHEN and CDR2 SYDVKM. This CDR3 comprises 11 residues. Trimming shortened V by 3 bases and J by 13 bases, and 12 bases separated the two germline ends. The CDR3 sequence is CASSFGTKVYF. In nucleotides, the CDR3 is TGTGCCAGCAGTTTCGGGACCAAGGTGTACTTC. The variable domain in full, with the rest retrieved from reference TRBV28 and TRBJ2-5, is DVKVTQSSRYLVKRTGEKVFLECVQDMDHENMFWYRQDPGLGLRLIYFSYDVKMKEKGDIPEGYSVSREKKERFSLILESASTNQTSMYLCASSFGTKVYFGPGTRLLVL.

This clone was found once. The chain recombines TRBV7-9 with TRBJ1-5; D is unclear. The CDR3 is 12 amino acids. V was trimmed by 5 bases and J by 7 bases, leaving 9 bases between them. CDR1 is SEHNR, CDR2 FQNEAQ, per germline (reference sequence). CDR3 protein: CASSRPGQPQHF. Written as DNA, the CDR3 is TGTGCCAGCAGCCGTCCGGGACAGCCCCAGCATTTT. Supplemented by reference TRBV7-9 and TRBJ1-5, the full variable domain reads DTGVSQNPRHKITKRGQNVTFRCDPISEHNRLYWYRQTLGQGPEFLTYFQNEAQLEKSRLLSDRFSAERPKGSFSTLEIQRTEQGDSAMYLCASSRPGQPQHFGDGTRLSIL.

V gene TRBV4-1 combines with J gene TRBJ1-2, with 8 nucleotides matching TRBD1. The germline V gene has CDR1 MGHRA and CDR2 YSYEKL. The CDR3 loop spans 15 amino acids. Losses at the gene ends were 2 bases for V and 4 bases for J; bases not matched to a gene: 6. The CDR3 coding sequence is TGCGCCAGCAGCCAAATACAGGGGGTCGGCTATGGCTACACCTTC. It yields the protein CASSQIQGVGYGYTF.

CDR3 coding DNA: TGCGCCAGCAGCTTCACAGGAACCGACTATGGCTACACCTTC. Amino acid sequence: CASSFTGTDYGYTF. The chain uses TRBV4-1 and TRBJ1-2; D might be TRBD1 (5 bases). The CDR3 has 14 residues. V gave up 5 bases and J gave up 3 bases, with 13 bases separating them. Germline V lookup: CDR1 MGHRA, CDR2 YSYEKL.

This rearrangement joins TRBV28 to TRBJ1-4; D perhaps matches TRBD1 (6 bases). Germline V CDR1 and CDR2: MDHEN, SYDVKM. The V gene lost 6 bases and the J gene lost 6 bases, with 14 bases spanning the gap. The CDR3 is 14 amino acids. CDR3 sequence reads: CASRIQGWDEKLFF. In nucleotides, the CDR3 is TGTGCCAGCAGAATACAGGGTTGGGATGAAAAACTGTTTTTT.

In its sample, this clone was seen once. The genes are TRBV7-2 and TRBJ2-7; D remains ambiguous. V lost 0 bases to trimming and J lost 2 bases, with 8 bases between them. CDR1 is SGHTA, CDR2 FQGNSA, per germline. CDR3 length: 14 residues. The DNA for the CDR3 is TGTGCCAGCAGCTTAGCGGGAATTGCCTACGAGCAGTACTTC. Protein: CASSLAGIAYEQYF.

The chain recombines TRBV28 with TRBJ1-1; D gene uncertain. CDR3 length equals 13 residues. Germline V gene lookup returns CDR1 MDHEN and CDR2 SYDVKM. The V end lost 2 bases, the J end lost 4 bases, and 8 bases lay between the germline ends. CDR3: CASSLQHFTEAFF. CDR3 bases: TGTGCCAGCAGTTTACAGCATTTCACTGAAGCTTTCTTT.

The CDR3 here is CASSVLGRQETQYF. The CDR3 DNA follows: TGCGCCAGCAGTGTTTTAGGGCGTCAAGAGACCCAGTACTTC. The chain carries TRBV10-2 and TRBJ2-5; D is undetermined. The CDR3 extends over 14 amino acids. Per germline, CDR1 WSHSY and CDR2 SAAADI. V was clipped by 4 bases and J by 2 bases, with 11 bases between them.